A single sample is the source of the 5 T cell receptor beta chains below, sequenced in a study of healthy donors' naive CD4 and CD8 T cells. Each TCR library used roughly 0.45 ug of total RNA and a linear amplification protocol. MiXCR, run by TCRdb on the reads, gives a single entry per CDR3 protein. This sample yields 150,000 to 200,000 distinct CDR3 sequences, of which 65% to 75% are seen a single time; roughly 2.3% belongs to the top ten. Sequencing input: naive CD4+ and CD8+ T cells sorted from blood, pooled from several donors. These receptors were obtained from a pool of human donors in good health; the sample pools cells from several healthy donors.

The chain carries TRBV6-2 or TRBV6-3 and TRBJ2-3; D is possibly TRBD2 (5 bases). CDR3 size: 18 residues. V was clipped by 3 bases and J by 0 bases, with 19 bases between them. Germline values: CDR1 MNHEY, CDR2 SVGEGT. CDR3 protein: CASSYIRGAAPSTDTQYF. CDR3 coding DNA: TGTGCCAGCAGTTATATTAGAGGAGCGGCTCCTAGCACAGATACGCAGTATTTT.

J is TRBJ2-3 and V is TRBV29-1; 9 nucleotides align to TRBD2. Germline CDR1 SQVTM, CDR2 ANQGSEA. V trimming: 4 bases; J trimming: 0 bases; junction bases outside the gene matches: 2. CDR3 length equals 14 residues. The CDR3 is CSVVAGASTDTQYF. CDR3 DNA sequence: TGCAGCGTTGTAGCGGGAGCTAGCACAGATACGCAGTATTTT.

V gene TRBV6-5 combines with J gene TRBJ2-5, with no clear D. V lost 2 bases and J 0 bases, leaving 7 bases between the germline ends. The V gene's germline CDR1 is MNHEY and CDR2 SVGAGI. This CDR3 contains 14 residues. Here the CDR3 reads CASSYTEYQETQYF. CDR3 coding DNA: TGTGCCAGCAGTTACACAGAGTACCAAGAGACCCAGTACTTC.

The chain has TRBV2 and TRBJ1-1, with a tentative D call TRBD1 (5 bases). Germline CDR1 SNHLY, CDR2 FYNNEI. The length of the CDR3 is 17 residues. Trimming stripped 6 bases from V and 2 bases from J, with 22 bases between. The CDR3 bases are TGTGCCAGCAGCGGCGTTCAGGGTCACCTGATCAACACTGAAGCTTTCTTT. It codes for CASSGVQGHLINTEAFF.

The chain carries TRBV6-5 and TRBJ2-7, with D hard to call. This CDR3 is built from 12 residues. The V end was cut by 4 bases, the J end by 7 bases, with 11 bases between. The V gene's germline CDR1 is MNHEY and CDR2 SVGAGI. The CDR3 nucleotides read TGTGCCAGCAGTTCGAGTTCTTGGGAGCAGTACTTC. Encoded protein: CASSSSSWEQYF.